This T cell receptor beta chain originates from a study of OX40 agonist ivuxolimab in advanced cancers. CDR3 length: 14 residues. Germline V CDR1 and CDR2: SGHDT, YYEEEE. Trimming took 3 bases from V and 5 from J, leaving 14 bases between them. TCRdb's copy holds only in-frame clones and misses some; the assay was immunoSEQ multiplex PCR. The table lists roughly 33,000 clones, over 80% of them singletons. Sequenced here: CD4+ or CD8+ T cells sorted from blood, sampled in a trial of the OX40 agonist ivuxolimab. The clonotype was recovered from an adult with an advanced solid tumor such as melanoma, head and neck, liver or kidney cancer. The chain combines TRBV5-6 with TRBJ1-1; D might be TRBD1 (6 bases). In DNA form, the CDR3 reads TGTGCCAGCAGCTCAACAGGGTCACGGACTGAAGCTTTCTTT. It encodes CASSSTGSRTEAFF.